What follows are 21 T cell receptor beta chains derived from one specimen sequenced in a study of a mutant IDH1 vaccine in newly diagnosed glioma. Their recognized antigens are unknown. Time point in this sample: week 23, last vaccination. What each vaccine dose contained was 300 ug of mutant IDH1 20-mer peptide, accompanied by topical imiquimod. The data were produced by immunoSEQ multiplex PCR, yet TCRdb's version contains in-frame clones alone and is incomplete. The data hold approximately 57,000 clones, with roughly 81% observed a single time. Sequencing used PBMCs, obtained from a glioma patient whose treatment included an IDH1 peptide vaccine. All receptors come from a woman aged 35 to 49 with glioma. Some clones in this sample may be carry-over from other donors' samples.

The chain employs TRBV2 and TRBJ2-7, with unresolved D. Germline CDR1 reads SNHLY; CDR2 reads FYNNEI. The V and J ends lost 4 bases and 4 bases respectively, with 23 bases between them. The CDR3 extends over 17 amino acids. This CDR3 reads CASSVNPTPPANYEQYF. The DNA for the CDR3 is TGTGCCAGCAGTGTTAACCCTACGCCGCCTGCGAATTACGAGCAGTACTTC.

A few counts support this clone. The chain carries TRBV2 and TRBJ1-1, with D unresolved. V lost 0 bases and J lost 6, with 14 bases in between. The CDR3 is made up of 15 amino acids. Germline CDR1 is SNHLY and CDR2 is FYNNEI. CDR3 loop: CASSEAWREYPEAFF. DNA for the CDR3: TGTGCCAGCAGTGAAGCGTGGAGGGAGTACCCTGAAGCTTTCTTT.

This clone was seen a single time. The chain employs TRBV11-2 and TRBJ2-1, with 7 bases matching TRBD2. The CDR3 is made up of 14 amino acids. Trimming removed 0 bases from V and 5 bases from J; junction bases left unmatched: 1. In germline, CDR1 is SGHAT, CDR2 FQNNGV. The CDR3 nucleotides are TGTGCCAGCAGCTTAGATGGGGGGGACAATGAGCAGTTCTTC. This gives the protein CASSLDGGDNEQFF.

The chain has TRBV30 and TRBJ1-4; D gene unclear. Germline lookup yields CDR1 GTSNPN and CDR2 SVGIG (reference sequence). This CDR3 contains 15 residues. Trimming removed 0 bases at V and 7 bases at J, with 15 bases between. Written as DNA, the CDR3 is TGTGCCTGGAGTGTATGGGATCGTGTCTTTGAAAAACTGTTTTTT. It codes for CAWSVWDRVFEKLFF.

J is TRBJ2-2 and V is TRBV6-5; D possibly corresponds to TRBD2 (5 bases). CDR3 length: 13 residues. Germline assignment: CDR1 MNHEY and CDR2 SVGAGI. Deletions cut 6 bases from V and 6 bases from J, with 11 bases between. The CDR3, as DNA: TGTGCCAGCAGCAGCTCCGGGGCCGGGGAGCTGTTTTTT. Protein product: CASSSSGAGELFF.

This clone was detected a few times. The chain recombines TRBV5-6 with TRBJ1-2; 8 bases line up with TRBD1. Germline loops: CDR1 SGHDT, CDR2 YYEEEE. The ends lost 4 bases at V and 6 bases at J; junction bases unmatched: 11. The CDR3 sequence is 15 residues long. CDR3 in amino acids: CASSNPQGVEDGYTF. The CDR3 region has the DNA TGTGCCAGCAGCAACCCACAGGGGGTTGAGGATGGCTACACCTTC.

This clone was recorded only once. This chain joins TRBV18 and TRBJ2-5; D call uncertain. Per the germline V gene, CDR1 is KGHSH and CDR2 is LQKENI. The CDR3 totals 15 residues. Between the trimmed V and J ends, which lost 0 bases and 1 base, there was a span of 9 bases. DNA of the CDR3: TGTGCCAGCTCACCACCGGAACTTTTCCAAGAGACCCAGTACTTC. It yields the protein CASSPPELFQETQYF.

V is TRBV10-2 and J is TRBJ1-4, with D possibly being TRBD1 (5 bases). CDR1 WSHSY and CDR2 SAAADI come from the germline V gene. The CDR3 has 16 amino acids. V dropped 3 bases and J dropped 8 bases, with 19 bases sitting between them. In DNA form, the CDR3 reads TGCGCCAGCAGTGATCCTGGGCAGGGAGAGAAGGAAAAACTGTTTTTT. Its protein is CASSDPGQGEKEKLFF.

CDR3 sequence reads: CASSVGLASNNEQFF. The CDR3, as DNA: TGTGCCAGCAGTGTAGGGCTAGCGAGTAACAATGAGCAGTTCTTC. The chain couples TRBV2 to TRBJ2-1, with D perhaps TRBD2 (6 bases). The CDR3 has 15 amino acids. Germline CDR1 and CDR2: SNHLY and FYNNEI. Trimming shortened V by 4 bases and J by 5 bases, and 15 bases separated the two germline ends.

The CDR3 protein is CASPGPGEAFF. As DNA, the CDR3 is TGTGCCAGCCCGGGGCCAGGGGAAGCTTTCTTT. The chain links TRBV30 to TRBJ1-1, with D tentatively TRBD1 (5 bases). Germline values: CDR1 GTSNPN, CDR2 SVGIG (reference sequence). The CDR3 sequence is 11 residues long. The V end was cut by 8 bases, the J end by 8 bases, with 15 bases between.

The V gene is TRBV9, the J gene TRBJ1-4; maybe TRBD1 (6 bases). The CDR3 runs to 15 residues. The germline CDR1 and CDR2 sequences are SGDLS and YYNGEE. Trimming cost V 1 base and J 3 bases, with 10 bases left between them. CDR3 loop: CASSVQGYSNEKLFF. The CDR3 DNA reads TGTGCCAGCAGCGTACAGGGGTATTCTAATGAAAAACTGTTTTTT.

V gene TRBV6-4 combines with J gene TRBJ1-1; tentative D call: TRBD1 (5 bases). This CDR3 has 14 residues. Germline V gene lookup returns CDR1 MRHNA and CDR2 SNTAGT. V was clipped by 7 bases and J by 1 base, with 13 bases between them. Here the CDR3 reads CASKPGPQNTEAFF. CDR3 in DNA: TGTGCCAGCAAGCCGGGACCCCAGAACACTGAAGCTTTCTTT.

The V call is TRBV2, the J call TRBJ1-3, with 8 bases identical to TRBD1. The CDR3 is 16 amino acids. In germline, CDR1 is SNHLY, CDR2 FYNNEI. Trimming cost V 8 bases and J 2 bases; bases outside gene matches: 11. The CDR3 region has the DNA TGTGCCAGCGGTGGGGACAGGAGGGGAACTGGAAACACCATATATTTT. Translation: CASGGDRRGTGNTIYF.

The chain recombines TRBV27 with TRBJ1-1; no clear D gene. Trimming took off 6 bases at V and 1 base at J, with 12 bases between the two ends. CDR1 and CDR2 (germline): MNHEY, SMNVEV (reference sequence). This CDR3 has 14 amino acids. The CDR3 loop reads CASSLLSSNTEAFF. The CDR3, as DNA: TGTGCCAGCAGCCTTCTATCCTCGAACACTGAAGCTTTCTTT.

This sequence joins TRBV27 and TRBJ2-2, with D unclear. V shed 5 bases and J shed 2 bases, with 6 bases lying between them. CDR3 length equals 13 residues. Germline V gene data show CDR1 as MNHEY and CDR2 as SMNVEV (reference sequence). CDR3 residues: CASSPRNTGELFF. The CDR3 nucleotides read TGTGCCAGCAGTCCTCGAAACACCGGGGAGCTGTTTTTT.

This clone came up once. The rearrangement uses TRBV6-5 and TRBJ2-7; no firm D call. Germline CDR1 is MNHEY and CDR2 is SVGAGI. Trimming took off 0 bases at V and 0 bases at J, with 9 bases between the two ends. The CDR3 has 15 amino acids. As DNA, the CDR3 is TGTGCCAGCAGTTACTCGCCGGCCACCTCCTACGAGCAGTACTTC. Protein product: CASSYSPATSYEQYF.

V is TRBV2 and J is TRBJ1-2; 11 nucleotides line up with TRBD1. Germline CDR1 is SNHLY and CDR2 is FYNNEI. The CDR3 has 16 amino acids. The V and J ends lost 5 bases and 4 bases, in that order; junction bases with no gene match: 9. CDR3 bases: TGTGCCAGCAGTCCCTGGACAGGGGGCTCGGGCTATGGCTACACCTTC. Translating it yields CASSPWTGGSGYGYTF.

V usage is TRBV29-1 and J usage is TRBJ2-5; D is perhaps TRBD1 (5 bases). The V gene's germline CDR1 is SQVTM and CDR2 ANQGSEA. V dropped 7 bases and J dropped 1 base, with 13 bases sitting between them. The CDR3 covers 13 residues. CDR3 nucleotide sequence: TGCAGCGCCATCAGACAGTCCCAAGAGACCCAGTACTTC. Translated, it gives CSAIRQSQETQYF. Variable domain in full (rest from reference TRBV29-1 and TRBJ2-5): SAVISQKPSRDICQRGTSLTIQCQVDSQVTMMFWYRQQPGQSLTLIATANQGSEATYESGFVIDKFPISRPNLTFSTLTVSNMSPEDSSIYLCSAIRQSQETQYFGPGTRLLVL.

The chain uses TRBV25-1 and TRBJ2-2, with 8 positions matching TRBD1. Looked up from germline, CDR1 is MGHDK and CDR2 is SYGVNS. V was pared by 7 bases and J by 1 base, with 2 bases of the junction left unmatched. The length of the CDR3 is 14 residues. CDR3 sequence (DNA): TGTGCCAGCACCGGGACAGGGAACACCGGGGAGCTGTTTTTT. The encoded protein is CASTGTGNTGELFF.

The genes are TRBV19 and TRBJ2-3; D remains unclear. Germline lookup yields CDR1 LNHDA and CDR2 SQIVND (reference sequence). Trimming removed 3 bases at V and 0 bases at J, with 10 bases between. The CDR3 totals 15 residues. CDR3 in amino acids: CASSIFAASTDTQYF. DNA of the CDR3: TGTGCCAGTAGTATTTTTGCGGCTAGCACAGATACGCAGTATTTT.

CDR3 nucleotide sequence: TGTGCCAGCAGCCCGACAGGAGATGATTCACCCCTCCACTTT. This translates into CASSPTGDDSPLHF. The chain uses TRBV12-1 and TRBJ1-6; no check of the table's D call, TRBD1, against the DNA was made. TRBV12-1 is described as a pseudogene. This CDR3 spans 14 amino acids.